A single sample gave rise to the 23 T cell receptor beta chains below, sequenced in a study of blood T cells in healthy people across ages. Next came a second PCR, run for about 7 to 12 cycles, which used a sample-barcoded 5' primer along with a J-beta primer mix. TCRdb analysed the 5' RACE reads with MiXCR anew, one entry per CDR3 protein. The sample includes roughly 1,500,000 distinct CDR3 sequences, around 39% of them seen just once. Sequencing input: blood. The receptors stem from a woman under 30 in good health.

V gene TRBV7-8 combines with J gene TRBJ2-1, with D hard to call. This CDR3 region has 15 residues. CDR1 and CDR2 (germline): SGHVS, FQNEAQ. V was clipped by 0 bases and J by 5 bases, with 11 bases between them. For the CDR3, the DNA is TGTGCCAGCAGCTTAGCCGGCAACTGGGACAATGAGCAGTTCTTC. Translating gives CASSLAGNWDNEQFF.

The rearrangement uses TRBV29-1 and TRBJ2-5; D unresolved. Trimming took off 7 bases at V and 2 bases at J, with 14 bases between the two ends. The CDR3 sequence is 13 residues long. CDR1 and CDR2 (germline): SQVTM, ANQGSEA. The CDR3 nucleotides are TGCAGCGGCTCCTTAGGGCCTCAAGAGACCCAGTACTTC. Its translation is CSGSLGPQETQYF.

The chain has TRBV6-1 and TRBJ2-1; tentative D call: TRBD2 (6 bases). Germline CDR1 MNHNS, CDR2 SASEGT. Between the trimmed V and J ends, which lost 6 bases and 0 bases, there was a span of 12 bases. This CDR3 region has 15 residues. The CDR3 nucleotides read TGTGCCAGCAGCTTAGCGGTCCACTCCTACAATGAGCAGTTCTTC. Translation: CASSLAVHSYNEQFF.

The chain couples TRBV3-1 to TRBJ2-2; 8 nucleotides align to TRBD2. Germline assignment: CDR1 LGHDT and CDR2 YNNKEL (reference sequence). The length of the CDR3 is 16 residues. Trimming cost V 1 base and J 4 bases; bases outside gene matches: 5. For the CDR3, the DNA is TGTGCCAGCAGCCAAGCGGGGGGGTCACGCACCGGGGAGCTGTTTTTT. Translating gives CASSQAGGSRTGELFF.

The chain combines TRBV3-1 with TRBJ2-4; TRBD1 aligns across 7 bases. Trimming removed 4 bases from V and 6 bases from J; junction bases left unmatched: 3. Germline V CDR1 and CDR2: LGHDT, YNNKEL (reference sequence). The CDR3 extends over 13 amino acids. The chain's CDR3 is CASSPGDRNIQYF. The DNA for the CDR3 is TGTGCCAGCAGCCCAGGGGACAGAAACATTCAGTACTTC.

This clonotype came up many times. V and J are TRBV7-2 and TRBJ2-7; 7 bases agree with TRBD2. This CDR3 comprises 14 residues. Germline CDR1 reads SGHTA; CDR2 reads FQGNSA. V lost 5 bases to trimming and J lost 3 bases; unmatched junction nucleotides: 7. CDR3 sequence reads: CASSATGGFYEQYF. CDR3 in DNA: TGTGCCAGCAGCGCGACGGGGGGTTTCTACGAGCAGTACTTC. The full variable domain, in which reference TRBV7-2 and TRBJ2-7 provide the parts outside the CDR3, is GAGVSQSPSNKVTEKGKDVELRCDPISGHTALYWYRQSLGQGLEFLIYFQGNSAPDKSGLPSDRFSAERTGGSVSTLTIQRTQQEDSAVYLCASSATGGFYEQYFGPGTRLTVT.

The table lists this clonotype with a few counts. The V gene is TRBV5-1, the J gene TRBJ2-1; tentative D call: TRBD1 (5 bases). V lost 3 bases and J lost 4, with 14 bases in between. Germline assignment: CDR1 SGHRS and CDR2 YFSETQ. The CDR3 consists of 15 residues. Here the CDR3 reads CASSYTGDGYNEQFF. The CDR3 DNA is TGCGCCAGCAGCTACACAGGCGACGGTTACAATGAGCAGTTCTTC. The variable domain in full, with the rest retrieved from reference TRBV5-1 and TRBJ2-1, is KAGVTQTPRYLIKTRGQQVTLSCSPISGHRSVSWYQQTPGQGLQFLFEYFSETQRNKGNFPGRFSGRQFSNSRSEMNVSTLELGDSALYLCASSYTGDGYNEQFFGPGTRLTVL.

J is TRBJ2-7 and V is TRBV5-1; D is perhaps TRBD1 or TRBD2 (5 bases each). The V end was cut by 4 bases, the J end by 5 bases, with 16 bases between. The germline CDR1 and CDR2 sequences are SGHRS and YFSETQ. The CDR3 consists of 14 residues. The CDR3 loop reads CASSVGTENNEQYF. The CDR3 DNA sequence: TGCGCCAGCAGCGTGGGGACGGAGAACAACGAGCAGTACTTC.

This clonotype came up many times. The rearrangement links TRBV29-1 to TRBJ2-1; 7 bases are shared with TRBD2. The germline V gene has CDR1 SQVTM and CDR2 ANQGSEA. The junction had 3 bases not matched to a gene; V was cut back by 4 bases and J by 0 bases. The CDR3 length is 14 residues. CDR3 sequence reads: CSVGGGSSYNEQFF. The CDR3 DNA follows: TGCAGCGTTGGAGGCGGGAGCTCCTACAATGAGCAGTTCTTC.

This clonotype was observed a handful of times. The rearrangement uses TRBV5-1 and TRBJ2-7, with D unresolved. The CDR3 consists of 16 residues. From germline, CDR1 is SGHRS and CDR2 YFSETQ. V was shortened by 4 bases and J by 2 bases, with 19 bases between the two germline ends. The CDR3 here is CASSGEVSLITYEQYF. CDR3 DNA: TGCGCCAGCAGCGGGGAAGTATCCTTGATAACCTACGAGCAGTACTTC. Drawing the rest from reference TRBV5-1 and TRBJ2-7, the complete variable domain is KAGVTQTPRYLIKTRGQQVTLSCSPISGHRSVSWYQQTPGQGLQFLFEYFSETQRNKGNFPGRFSGRQFSNSRSEMNVSTLELGDSALYLCASSGEVSLITYEQYFGPGTRLTVT.

The DNA for the CDR3 is TGTGCCAGCAGCCAAGGGAGGGCAGGGGGGCAGCCCCAGCATTTT. Amino acid sequence: CASSQGRAGGQPQHF. This chain links TRBV3-1 with TRBJ1-5; TRBD1 agrees at 7 bases. The CDR3 spans 15 residues. Germline CDR1 reads LGHDT; CDR2 reads YNNKEL (reference sequence). V trimming: 1 base; J trimming: 7 bases; junction bases outside the gene matches: 7.

Regarding this clonotype: This may be a read error, as it is one base from a much larger clone. The chain joins TRBV27 to TRBJ1-2; TRBD1 is a possible D gene (5 bases). Trimming removed 5 bases from V and 0 bases from J, with 7 bases in between. Germline V lookup: CDR1 MNHEY, CDR2 SMNVEV (reference sequence). This CDR3 spans 13 amino acids. CDR3 in DNA: TGTGCCAGCAGTCGACAGACTAACTATGGCTACACCTTC. Amino acids: CASSRQTNYGYTF.

The J gene is TRBJ2-3, the V gene TRBV7-2; 8 nucleotides match TRBD2. The germline V gene has CDR1 SGHTA and CDR2 FQGNSA. CDR3 length equals 17 residues. The V gene end was trimmed by 5 bases and the J gene end by 2 bases; junction bases not matched to a gene: 12. The CDR3 nucleotides are TGTGCCAGCAGCGACCGGGACGGGGGGGGATTCACAGATACGCAGTATTTT. Protein product: CASSDRDGGGFTDTQYF.

This clonotype was seen more than once but under ten times. This rearrangement joins TRBV3-1 to TRBJ2-5; no clear D. The CDR3 runs to 13 residues. V was cut by 1 base and J by 4 bases, with 7 bases left in between. In germline, CDR1 is LGHDT, CDR2 YNNKEL (reference sequence). CDR3 coding DNA: TGTGCCAGCAGCCAAGTCACCCCAGAGACCCAGTACTTC. This encodes CASSQVTPETQYF.

The count of this clonotype is one. V gene TRBV20-1 combines with J gene TRBJ2-5; unclear D gene. With 3 bases removed from V and 11 bases from J, the gap between germline ends came to 22 bases. CDR1 and CDR2 from the germline V gene are DFQATT and SNEGSKA (reference sequence). CDR3 length: 14 residues. The CDR3 here is CSASGRQAPTQQYF. Written as DNA, the CDR3 is TGCAGTGCTAGCGGCCGGCAAGCTCCGACCCAGCAGTACTTC.

This clonotype showed up just once. The V gene is TRBV20-1, the J gene TRBJ2-7; no firm D call. Per the germline V gene, CDR1 is DFQATT and CDR2 is SNEGSKA (reference sequence). Trimming cost V 2 bases and J 3 bases, with 8 bases left between them. CDR3 length equals 12 residues. Here the CDR3 reads CSARIVLYEQYF. CDR3 sequence (DNA): TGCAGTGCTAGAATCGTTCTCTACGAGCAGTACTTC.

The table lists this clonotype with a few counts. The V and J genes are TRBV20-1 and TRBJ2-7; 7 bases are shared with TRBD2. Germline-derived CDR1 and CDR2 are DFQATT and SNEGSKA (reference sequence). The CDR3 loop spans 14 amino acids. V was pared by 5 bases and J by 3 bases, with 10 bases of the junction left unmatched. CDR3 amino acids: CSALNPRGGYEQYF. CDR3 coding DNA: TGCAGTGCTCTTAATCCCCGCGGGGGCTACGAGCAGTACTTC.

The J gene is TRBJ2-1, the V gene TRBV7-3; TRBD2 might be the D (7 bases). V lost 4 bases, J lost 5 bases, and 21 bases lay in between. CDR1 is SGHTA and CDR2 is FQGTGA in the germline V gene. The CDR3 has 17 residues. The CDR3 here is CASSSSPGAGQNNEQFF. CDR3 nucleotides: TGTGCCAGCAGCTCCAGCCCGGGAGCGGGACAAAACAATGAGCAGTTCTTC.

In its sample, this clonotype was seen a few times. The rearrangement links TRBV5-1 to TRBJ2-1; 11 nucleotides align to TRBD2. The CDR3 has 15 residues. CDR1 is SGHRS and CDR2 is YFSETQ in the germline V gene. With 0 bases clipped from V and 7 bases from J, the junction kept 3 bases outside the gene matches. CDR3 loop: CASSLEASGRNEQFF. CDR3 bases: TGCGCCAGCAGCTTGGAGGCTAGCGGGAGGAATGAGCAGTTCTTC.

V gene TRBV10-1 combines with J gene TRBJ2-7; 13 nucleotides line up with TRBD2. Trimming took 1 base from V and 3 from J; bases not matched to a gene: 6. The CDR3 contains 17 residues. Germline V gene lookup returns CDR1 WNHNN and CDR2 SYGVQD (reference sequence). This chain's CDR3 is CASSELGTSGAIYEQYF. DNA of the CDR3: TGCGCCAGCAGTGAGTTGGGGACTAGCGGGGCCATCTACGAGCAGTACTTC.

This clonotype showed up just a few times. The chain couples TRBV6-1 to TRBJ2-1; 10 bases agree with TRBD2. Germline assignment: CDR1 MNHNS and CDR2 SASEGT. The CDR3 covers 18 residues. With 7 bases clipped from V and 9 bases from J, the junction kept 21 bases outside the gene matches. This chain's CDR3 is CASTDRSQLAGVGGEQFF. The CDR3 nucleotides are TGTGCCAGCACGGACCGCTCTCAGCTAGCGGGAGTCGGGGGTGAGCAGTTCTTC.

The CDR3 DNA is TGTGCCAGCAGCGACAGGGGTTATAGGACCTACAATGAGCAGTTCTTC. Its translation is CASSDRGYRTYNEQFF. V usage is TRBV28 and J usage is TRBJ2-1; the match to TRBD1 covers 8 bases. The CDR3 extends over 16 amino acids. V lost 6 bases, J lost 2 bases, and 9 bases stayed unmatched. Germline V CDR1 and CDR2: MDHEN, SYDVKM.

This sequence joins TRBV12-3 or TRBV12-4 and TRBJ2-1; D possibly uses TRBD1 or TRBD2 (5 bases each). CDR3 size: 14 residues. V gave up 6 bases and J gave up 5 bases, with 14 bases separating them. CDR3 residues: CASSPGDPNNEQFF. The CDR3 nucleotides are TGTGCCAGCAGCCCCGGGGACCCTAACAATGAGCAGTTCTTC.